Listed below are T cell receptor beta chains from one sample, sequenced in a study of blood T cell repertoires in COVID-19. Measured with immunoSEQ multiplex PCR; TCRdb has only the in-frame clones, and not every one. The sample has approximately 58,000 clones; 70% to 90% are singletons. The sequenced material came from peripheral blood. The receptors were gathered from a man in his forties with active COVID-19. CDR3s include the opening cysteine and the closing phenylalanine or tryptophan. The D gene is left open where the match is weak. Not every row has a clone size; where given, it reads once, few, many or a size class.

17	TRBJ2-2	TRBD2	TRBV7-8	-	CASRIKAGGPVPGELFF	TGTGCCAGCAGGATAAAAGCGGGAGGGCCGGTGCCCGGGGAGCTGTTTTTT
16	TRBJ2-3	TRBD1	TRBV14	-	CASSQLEGQGDDTQYF	TGTGCCAGCAGCCAATTAGAAGGACAGGGGGACGATACGCAGTATTTT
15	TRBJ2-7	TRBD2	TRBV7-6	-	CASSLEGGRHNEQYF	TGTGCCAGCAGCTTGGAGGGCGGGAGGCATAACGAGCAGTACTTC
14	TRBJ1-1	TRBD1	TRBV5-4	-	CASSPDREGAEAFF	TGTGCCAGCAGCCCGGACAGGGAGGGCGCTGAAGCTTTCTTT
16	TRBJ1-2	-	TRBV5-1	-	CASSLVPGNLNYGYTF	TGCGCCAGCAGCTTGGTGCCAGGGAACCTTAACTATGGCTACACCTTC
14	TRBJ2-7	-	TRBV27	-	CASSLGDTSYEQYF	TGTGCCAGCAGTTTAGGGGACACCTCCTACGAGCAGTACTTC
16	TRBJ2-5	-	TRBV10-2	-	CASSEAGQWGSGTQYF	TGCGCCAGCAGTGAGGCGGGACAGTGGGGCTCAGGGACCCAGTACTTC
15	TRBJ2-1	TRBD2	TRBV5-1	-	CASSTGLGLPNEQFF	TGCGCCAGCAGCACGGGACTAGGCCTACCCAATGAGCAGTTCTTC
16	TRBJ1-4	TRBD1	TRBV6-5	-	CASSYSVGQGNEKLFF	TGTGCCAGCAGTTACTCAGTGGGACAGGGAAATGAAAAACTGTTTTTT
13	TRBJ2-3	-	TRBV3-1/TRBV3-2	few	CASSPTGTDTQYF	TGTGCCAGCAGCCCGACCGGGACAGATACGCAGTATTTT
19	TRBJ1-6	-	TRBV7-8	-	CASSSTGGDWGQALGALHF	TGTGCCAGCAGCTCCACGGGGGGGGACTGGGGGCAGGCCCTAGGTGCCCTCCACTTT
14	TRBJ2-1	TRBD2	TRBV30	-	CAWSIEREVNEQFF	TGTGCCTGGAGTATCGAGCGGGAGGTTAATGAGCAGTTCTTC
16	TRBJ2-1	-	TRBV11-3	-	CASSLTLGGPVSKQFF	TGTGCCAGCAGCTTAACTTTAGGAGGGCCTGTTAGTAAGCAGTTCTTC